This T cell receptor (beta chain) was captured in a study of cytomegalovirus exposure and HLA in healthy donors. CDR1 is KGHSH, CDR2 LQKENI, per germline. Trimming pared 1 base from V and 4 bases from J, leaving 7 bases between. This CDR3 comprises 13 residues. Study-wide points: The study designated 150 or so TCR beta chains cytomegalovirus-associated. Subsequent analysis found a tendency for first-cohort TCR clusters to co-occur within the 110 or so validation repertoires. The classifier reportedly diagnosed cytomegalovirus status with high sensitivity and specificity.

Concerning this clone itself: Its antigen is still unknown.

Donors came from a validation cohort of over a hundred subjects, distinct from the first 666-subject cohort. Only in-frame clones appear in the TCRdb table, and some are missing; sequencing was by immunoSEQ multiplex PCR. Of around 150,000 clones listed, approximately 96% are singletons. The clonotype originates from a woman under 30 in good health and CMV-seronegative. The chain links TRBV18 to TRBJ2-5, with D possibly TRBD2 on 6 matching bases. Sequencing was done on a sample of PBMCs. In nucleotides, the CDR3 is TGTGCCAGCTCACCACAGGAGGGAGAGACCCAGTACTTC. This codes for CASSPQEGETQYF.